This passage covers 18 T cell receptor beta chains from one sample sequenced in a study of regulatory T cells in long-lasting Graves disease (dated by TCRdb to about 2021). Libraries were made using multiplex PCR. For sequencing, an Illumina HiSeq 4000 was employed. TCR beta libraries were built with iRepertoire HTBI primers and Arm-PCR amplification of CDR3 regions. The public sequencing data were trimmed at Q25 with fastp and processed into clonotypes with MiXCR by TCRdb, which kept only in-frame beta chains. One record per CDR3 amino acid sequence lists the most common genes and DNA. In this sample the table shows 350,000 to 450,000 distinct CDR3 sequences, roughly 25% of which occur a single time. The leading ten clones occupy approximately 28% of the sample. The time point label, as the study defines it: persistent/refractory GD, antithyroid drugs over 5 years with positive TRAb. For both TCR sequencing and RNA sequencing, RNA was extracted from PBMCs using TRIzol.

The material sequenced was peripheral blood mononuclear cells (PBMCs), taken when the disease was refractory, from a patient treated with antithyroid drugs. These receptors originate from a woman aged 40-49 years with Graves disease. Donor details come from another sample of the same person, matched by shared clones.

As to this clonotype: This may come from a read error, since a much larger clone is one base off. The chain couples TRBV7-9 to TRBJ1-2; no clear D. Per the germline V gene, CDR1 is SEHNR and CDR2 is FQNEAQ (reference sequence). The CDR3 totals 12 residues. V shed 1 base and J shed 5 bases, with 5 bases lying between them. The CDR3 nucleotides are TGTGCCAGCAGCTTAGACAGATATGGCTACACCTTC. Its protein product is CASSLDRYGYTF.

On this clonotype itself: The junction departs from germline at one end; a sequencing error may be responsible. The chain combines TRBV12-3 or TRBV12-4 with TRBJ2-5; D not certain. This CDR3 contains 11 residues. CDR3 sequence reads: CAGSLLGTQYF. As DNA, the CDR3 is TGTGCCGGCAGTCTTCTGGGGACCCAGTACTTC.

This clonotype was observed a few times. The chain carries TRBV4-1 and TRBJ2-7; 8 bases line up with TRBD1. With 0 bases clipped from V and 5 bases from J, the junction kept 9 bases outside the gene matches. The CDR3 runs to 16 residues. Looked up from germline, CDR1 is MGHRA and CDR2 is YSYEKL. CDR3: CASSQEGDRTGHEQYF. CDR3 bases: TGCGCCAGCAGCCAAGAAGGGGACAGGACGGGACACGAGCAGTACTTC.

This clonotype was detected only a few times. The gene calls are TRBV6-1 and TRBJ2-7; 7 bases match TRBD1. Germline V lookup: CDR1 MNHNS, CDR2 SASEGT. This CDR3 has 13 amino acids. V dropped 4 bases and J dropped 3; count of bases not matched to a gene: 3. CDR3 in DNA: TGTGCCAGCAGTGCGGGACAGTACTACGAGCAGTACTTC. Its protein product is CASSAGQYYEQYF.

This clonotype came up many times. The V gene is TRBV28, the J gene TRBJ1-2; 8 bases match TRBD1. The CDR3 has 14 residues. After removal of 4 bases from V and 4 bases from J, the junction contained 5 bases not matched to a gene. The germline CDR1 and CDR2 sequences are MDHEN and SYDVKM. As DNA, the CDR3 is TGTGCCAGCAGTTCCGGGACAGGTCCCTATGGCTACACCTTC. Protein sequence: CASSSGTGPYGYTF.

V usage is TRBV20-1 and J usage is TRBJ2-5; D remains ambiguous. With 2 bases removed from V and 4 bases from J, the gap between germline ends came to 11 bases. The CDR3 is made up of 13 amino acids. CDR1 and CDR2 from the germline V gene are DFQATT and SNEGSKA (reference sequence). The CDR3 region has the DNA TGCAGTGCTAGATGGGTCCCGGGAGAGACCCAGTACTTC. It encodes CSARWVPGETQYF.

This clonotype was observed many times. The chain has TRBV3-1 and TRBJ2-5; D is unclear. From germline, CDR1 is LGHDT and CDR2 YNNKEL (reference sequence). The CDR3 loop spans 11 amino acids. V lost 3 bases and J 4 bases, leaving 3 bases between the germline ends. CDR3 protein: CASSQVETQYF. CDR3 nucleotide sequence: TGTGCCAGCAGCCAGGTAGAGACCCAGTACTTC.

The V and J genes are TRBV7-9 and TRBJ1-1; D possibly corresponds to TRBD1 (6 bases). CDR3 length: 15 amino acids. From germline, CDR1 is SEHNR and CDR2 FQNEAQ (reference sequence). Trimming removed 5 bases from V and 6 bases from J, with 19 bases in between. CDR3 sequence (DNA): TGTGCCAGCAGCCCCCTCAGGGGTGGAGTGTCTGAAGCTTTCTTT. Protein: CASSPLRGGVSEAFF. Filled out from reference TRBV7-9 and TRBJ1-1, the complete variable domain reads DTGVSQNPRHKITKRGQNVTFRCDPISEHNRLYWYRQTLGQGPEFLTYFQNEAQLEKSRLLSDRFSAERPKGSFSTLEIQRTEQGDSAMYLCASSPLRGGVSEAFFGQGTRLTVV.

This clonotype came up many times. This chain joins TRBV2 and TRBJ2-7, with 11 bases lining up with TRBD1. V shed 2 bases and J 6 bases; nucleotides not matched to a gene: 9. This CDR3 has 16 residues. The V gene's germline CDR1 is SNHLY and CDR2 FYNNEI. CDR3 nucleotide sequence: TGTGCCAGCAGTGAAATCTGGACAGGGGGCCTCGGCGAGCAGTACTTC. It is translated as CASSEIWTGGLGEQYF.

This clonotype appeared many times. The CDR3 reads CSVEDQFTGELFF. CDR3 nucleotides: TGCAGCGTTGAAGACCAATTCACCGGGGAGCTGTTTTTT. V and J are TRBV29-1 and TRBJ2-2; D is ambiguous. Germline CDR1 reads SQVTM; CDR2 reads ANQGSEA. Trimming removed 0 bases at V and 4 bases at J, with 6 bases between. This CDR3 spans 13 amino acids.

This clonotype was observed many times. The V call is TRBV10-3, the J call TRBJ2-7; possibly TRBD1 for D (5 bases). Germline V gene sequence: CDR1 ENHRY, CDR2 SYGVKD. V lost 2 bases, J lost 4 bases, and 12 bases lay in between. The CDR3 runs 14 residues. CDR3 sequence reads: CAISEKEPGYEQYF. CDR3 DNA sequence: TGTGCCATCAGTGAGAAAGAGCCAGGGTACGAGCAGTACTTC.

This clonotype was seen more than once but under ten times. The chain uses TRBV29-1 and TRBJ2-7; TRBD2 aligns across 8 bases. The ends lost 5 bases at V and 0 bases at J; junction bases unmatched: 3. The CDR3 extends over 13 amino acids. Per the germline V gene, CDR1 is SQVTM and CDR2 is ANQGSEA. The CDR3 region is CSVPGTSSYEQYF. In DNA, the CDR3 is TGCAGCGTTCCCGGGACTAGCTCCTACGAGCAGTACTTC.

The chain uses TRBV5-5 and TRBJ2-1, with 7 nucleotides matching TRBD2. With 0 bases clipped from V and 4 bases from J, the junction kept 4 bases outside the gene matches. The length of the CDR3 is 15 residues. CDR1 and CDR2 (germline): SGHKS, YYEKEE (reference sequence). CDR3 sequence (DNA): TGTGCCAGCAGCTTGGGACTAGCACCTTACAATGAGCAGTTCTTC. Amino acids: CASSLGLAPYNEQFF.

The chain combines TRBV30 with TRBJ1-4, with 8 bases fitting TRBD1. After removal of 1 base from V and 3 bases from J, the junction contained 4 bases not matched to a gene. Germline V gene lookup returns CDR1 GTSNPN and CDR2 SVGIG (reference sequence). The CDR3 is 15 amino acids. CDR3 in amino acids: CAWSAWTGPNEKLFF. In nucleotides, the CDR3 is TGTGCCTGGAGTGCATGGACAGGGCCTAATGAAAAACTGTTTTTT.

This clonotype was observed a few times. The chain carries TRBV18 and TRBJ2-7; D is undetermined. The V gene lost 3 bases and the J gene lost 3 bases, with 12 bases spanning the gap. CDR3 size: 14 residues. CDR1 and CDR2 (germline): KGHSH, LQKENI. CDR3 loop: CASSPSDTYYEQYF. The CDR3 DNA reads TGTGCCAGCTCACCTTCAGATACTTACTACGAGCAGTACTTC. Supplemented by reference TRBV18 and TRBJ2-7, the full variable domain reads NAGVMQNPRHLVRRRGQEARLRCSPMKGHSHVYWYRQLPEEGLKFMVYLQKENIIDESGMPKERFSAEFPKEGPSILRIQQVVRGDSAAYFCASSPSDTYYEQYFGPGTRLTVT.

This clonotype was detected only a few times. The chain carries TRBV6-1 and TRBJ2-2; maybe TRBD2 (5 bases). The CDR3 is 15 residues long. CDR1 and CDR2 from the germline V gene are MNHNS and SASEGT. The V end was cut by 6 bases, the J end by 8 bases, with 19 bases between. The CDR3: CASRAIATSGGELFF. The DNA of the CDR3 is TGTGCCAGCAGGGCTATAGCGACAAGTGGGGGGGAGCTGTTTTTT.

This rearrangement joins TRBV5-5 to TRBJ2-3, with D tentatively TRBD1 (5 bases). The CDR3 sequence is 15 residues long. CDR1 and CDR2 from the germline V gene are SGHKS and YYEKEE (reference sequence). Trimming left V 2 bases short and J 1 base short, with 11 bases between. The CDR3 coding sequence is TGTGCCAGCAGCTTATACAGGCGAGGCACAGATACGCAGTATTTT. It encodes CASSLYRRGTDTQYF.

V is TRBV2 and J is TRBJ2-5; TRBD1 aligns across 12 bases. With V trimmed by 6 bases and J by 5 bases, 7 bases remained unmatched. CDR3 length: 15 residues. Germline V gene lookup returns CDR1 SNHLY and CDR2 FYNNEI. The CDR3 DNA follows: TGTGCCAGCAGGACCGGGACAGGGGGCCACGAGACCCAGTACTTC. Translating it yields CASRTGTGGHETQYF.